This T cell receptor beta chain was documented in a study of blood T cell repertoires in COVID-19. The length of the CDR3 is 16 residues. Clones were read by immunoSEQ multiplex PCR, and TCRdb kept only the in-frame ones, dropping some. The profile covers 150,000 to 200,000 clones, with 65% to 85% appearing a single time and approximately 6% taken by the ten largest. Sample: PBMCs or T cells enriched from blood (not recorded which). The sequence was obtained from a man aged 40-49 years who had recovered from COVID-19. The gene calls are TRBV21-1 and TRBJ2-3; the table names TRBD1, a call not compared with the DNA. TRBV21-1 is given as a pseudogene. The CDR3 region has the DNA TGTGCCAGCAGCATAAGTACAGGGGGTCGGACAGATACGCAGTATTTT. Amino acid sequence: CASSISTGGRTDTQYF.